These T cell receptor beta chains were read from a single sample in a study of cytomegalovirus exposure and HLA in healthy donors. Assay used: immunoSEQ multiplex PCR; TCRdb lists only in-frame clones, some missing. The sample contains around 45,000 clones, 70% to 80% of which appear only once. Sequenced: PBMCs. These receptor sequences come from a man aged 25-40 years in good health and CMV-seronegative. The conserved cysteine and the conserved F or W are not part of the CDR3 here. Rows give clone size only sometimes, using once, few, many, or a class for an expanded clone.

>TRBJ2-7|TRBV7-8|NA
ASSQLAGGPYEQY
>TRBJ2-1|TRBV29-1|NA
SAGDGGEYNEQF
>TRBJ2-1|TRBV6-1|NA
ASSVGQSSYNEQF
>TRBJ2-2|TRBV10-3|NA
AIRRDRGRIGELF
>TRBJ2-5|TRBV5-4|NA
ASSFPSLQTQY
>TRBJ2-3|TRBV11-2|NA
ASSPTLAGGPKDTQY
>TRBJ1-1|TRBV5-1|NA
ASSLIGQNTEAF
>TRBJ2-7|TRBV11-2|few
ASSLDLGAEQY
>TRBJ2-7|TRBV6-5|NA
ASSSGGAGKQY
>TRBJ1-3|TRBV5-1|NA
ASSLSTGGPGNTIY
>TRBJ2-7|TRBV5-8|once
ASSAPGQGRVAPTSYEQY
>TRBJ2-1|TRBV5-1|NA
ASSLVRSYNEQF
>TRBJ1-6|TRBV30|NA
AWTGLNSPLH
>TRBJ2-7|TRBV7-9|NA
ASSLRGGPYEQY
>TRBJ2-5|TRBV27|few
ASRTSGETQY
>TRBJ1-5|TRBV19|NA
ASRLQGSNQPQH
>TRBJ2-3|TRBV27|NA
ASSPIDSDRGHGTQY
>TRBJ2-2|TRBV7-9|NA
ASTDTDRTGELF
>TRBJ2-5|TRBV13|NA
ASSYGLAGGTETQY
>TRBJ2-7|TRBV2|few
ASSGPGTGTYEQY
>TRBJ2-2|TRBV29-1|once
SARTGGTGELF
>TRBJ2-3|TRBV5-1|once
ASSRTSGASTDTQY
>TRBJ1-1|TRBV5-1|few
ASSWNSEAF
>TRBJ2-3|TRBV23-1|once
ASSLGQSGTDTQY
>TRBJ2-1|TRBV6-5|NA
ASSPLWGGNEQF
>TRBJ2-2|TRBV6-5|NA
ASSYSIRGTGELF
>TRBJ2-2|TRBV5-1|once
ASSLKTGPANTGELF
>TRBJ2-7|TRBV10-2|NA
ASSLGTSARGEQY
>TRBJ1-5|TRBV29-1|NA
SVQDGANQPQH
>TRBJ2-7|TRBV11-1|few
ASSPLAGRGREQY
>TRBJ2-1|TRBV10-3|NA
AISESSGSSYNEQF